The clone carrying this T cell receptor beta chain was counted at least ten times. The data originate from a study of T cells in Graves' hyperthyroidism and ophthalmopathy. Germline V gives CDR1 MDHEN, CDR2 SYDVKM. Trimming stripped 10 bases from V and 3 bases from J, with 18 bases between. CDR3 length equals 15 residues. What was amplified from RNA transcripts were TCR beta CDR3 regions. Initially, a first-round RT-PCR of the TCR CDR3 employed the HTBI primer set. TCRdb reprocessed the multiplex PCR reads via MiXCR and lists one record per CDR3 protein. The sample includes hundreds of thousands of distinct CDR3 sequences, approximately 13% of them seen just once.

The receptor comes from a woman between 25 and 40 years old with Graves' hyperthyroidism that later progressed to Graves' ophthalmopathy. The sequenced sample consisted of blood. The chain uses TRBV28 and TRBJ1-4, with D uncertain. In nucleotides, the CDR3 is TGTGCCACCGGAGGGCCCCCCGGTTCTAATGAAAAACTGTTTTTT. This sequence encodes CATGGPPGSNEKLFF.